Below are 11 T cell receptor beta chains sequenced from a single sample in a study of lymphopenia after photon versus proton radiotherapy. Data came from immunoSEQ multiplex PCR; TCRdb stores just in-frame clones and leaves some out. This table has 60,000 or so clones, approximately 83% appearing once. The sequencing used peripheral blood, collected from a patient treated with photon-based radiotherapy. These receptors were collected from a man aged 40-55 years with gastric cancer.

The V gene is TRBV18, the J gene TRBJ2-5; D possibly corresponds to TRBD2 (5 bases). The CDR3 is 15 amino acids. Looked up from germline, CDR1 is KGHSH and CDR2 is LQKENI. The germline V and J ends were trimmed by 3 bases and 5 bases, with 16 bases remaining between them. CDR3 loop: CASSPPSLAGETQYF. The CDR3 DNA follows: TGTGCCAGCTCACCGCCTAGCCTGGCCGGGGAGACCCAGTACTTC.

The chain is built from TRBV4-3 and TRBJ1-1; D not certain. This CDR3 has 14 residues. Trimming removed 0 bases at V and 10 bases at J, with 15 bases between. Per germline, CDR1 LGHNA and CDR2 YSLEER. CDR3 sequence (DNA): TGCGCCAGCAGCCAAGATTACTGGAACCGGGGAGCTTTCTTT. This encodes CASSQDYWNRGAFF.

The V gene is TRBV7-2, the J gene TRBJ1-4, with D tentatively TRBD1 (5 bases). Trimming took off 0 bases at V and 7 bases at J, with 9 bases between the two ends. CDR3 size: 14 residues. The germline gives CDR1 SGHTA, CDR2 FQGNSA. The CDR3 DNA reads TGTGCCAGCAGCTTAGCAGGGGTTAGTGAAAAACTGTTTTTT. This encodes CASSLAGVSEKLFF. The variable domain in full, with the rest retrieved from reference TRBV7-2 and TRBJ1-4, is GAGVSQSPSNKVTEKGKDVELRCDPISGHTALYWYRQSLGQGLEFLIYFQGNSAPDKSGLPSDRFSAERTGGSVSTLTIQRTQQEDSAVYLCASSLAGVSEKLFFGSGTQLSVL.

The chain carries TRBV7-6 and TRBJ1-2, with D possibly matching TRBD1 (6 bases). From germline, CDR1 is SGHVS and CDR2 FNYEAQ. Between the trimmed V and J ends, which lost 0 bases and 6 bases, there was a span of 14 bases. This CDR3 has 15 residues. The DNA for the CDR3 is TGTGCCAGCAGCTTAGCCGGGACACCAATTCATGGCTACACCTTC. Its translation: CASSLAGTPIHGYTF.

The gene calls are TRBV19 and TRBJ2-7; TRBD1 aligns across 7 bases. This CDR3 spans 13 amino acids. CDR1 is LNHDA and CDR2 is SQIVND in the germline V gene (reference sequence). V shed 5 bases, J shed 3 bases, and the junction held 4 bases outside the gene matches. CDR3 protein: CASSSGTDYEQYF. As DNA, the CDR3 is TGTGCCAGTAGTTCCGGGACAGACTACGAGCAGTACTTC. Full variable domain (missing parts from reference TRBV19 and TRBJ2-7): DGGITQSPKYLFRKEGQNVTLSCEQNLNHDAMYWYRQDPGQGLRLIYYSQIVNDFQKGDIAEGYSVSREKKESFPLTVTSAQKNPTAFYLCASSSGTDYEQYFGPGTRLTVT.

The J gene is TRBJ1-6, the V gene TRBV6-1; TRBD1 is a possible D gene (6 bases). The V gene lost 0 bases and the J gene lost 10 bases, with 13 bases spanning the gap. This CDR3 spans 15 amino acids. Germline assignment: CDR1 MNHNS and CDR2 SASEGT. This CDR3 is CASSEAAGARSPLHF. The CDR3 DNA is TGTGCCAGCAGTGAAGCAGCGGGGGCCCGATCACCCCTCCACTTT.

CDR3 nucleotides: TGTGCCAGCAGCTCACAGGGGGTTACGGATACGCAGTATTTT. It is translated as CASSSQGVTDTQYF. The J gene is TRBJ2-3, the V gene TRBV5-4; 8 nucleotides align to TRBD1. This CDR3 has 14 amino acids. V was clipped by 3 bases and J by 6 bases; unmatched bases: 6. The germline gives CDR1 SGHNT, CDR2 YYREEE (reference sequence).

CDR3 in DNA: TGCGCCAGCAGCCCCAGGGGGGGGATTAAAAACTATGGCTACACCTTC. Protein product: CASSPRGGIKNYGYTF. The chain links TRBV5-1 to TRBJ1-2, with 7 bases aligning to TRBD1. Germline CDR1 SGHRS, CDR2 YFSETQ. V dropped 4 bases and J dropped 2; count of bases not matched to a gene: 11. This CDR3 has 16 residues.

Remarks on this clone: Other nucleotide sequences in the sample specify the same CDR3. The V and J genes are TRBV27 and TRBJ2-7; TRBD1 aligns across 7 bases. CDR1 and CDR2 (germline): MNHEY, SMNVEV (reference sequence). With 2 bases clipped from V and 7 bases from J, the junction kept 8 bases outside the gene matches. The CDR3 loop spans 14 amino acids. In nucleotides, the CDR3 is TGTGCCAGCAGTTTAACCCGACAGGGTCGGGAGCAGTACTTC. Its translation is CASSLTRQGREQYF.

The rearrangement joins TRBV29-1 to TRBJ2-3, with 7 nucleotides matching TRBD2. Germline-derived CDR1 and CDR2 are SQVTM and ANQGSEA. V gave up 6 bases and J gave up 2 bases; unmatched junction bases: 5. This CDR3 spans 13 amino acids. The CDR3 DNA sequence: TGCAGCGTGGGGCGGGGGTCCACAGATACGCAGTATTTT. Residues: CSVGRGSTDTQYF.

The V gene is TRBV7-6, the J gene TRBJ2-5, with D perhaps matching TRBD2 (6 bases). Germline CDR1 and CDR2: SGHVS and FNYEAQ. Trimming left V 5 bases short and J 0 bases short, with 10 bases between. CDR3 size: 14 residues. CDR3 sequence reads: CASSRGKNQETQYF. DNA for the CDR3: TGTGCCAGCAGCCGGGGGAAGAACCAAGAGACCCAGTACTTC.